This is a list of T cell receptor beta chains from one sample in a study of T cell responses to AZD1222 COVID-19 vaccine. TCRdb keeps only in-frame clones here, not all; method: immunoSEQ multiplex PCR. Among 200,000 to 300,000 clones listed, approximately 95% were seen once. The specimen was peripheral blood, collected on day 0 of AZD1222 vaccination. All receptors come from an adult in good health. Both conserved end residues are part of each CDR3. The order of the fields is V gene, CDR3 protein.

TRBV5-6 CASSFGWGSNEAFF
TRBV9 CASSVEVRSDTQYF
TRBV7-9 CASRPGTGGLEQYF
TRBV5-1 CASRNSGGKSDTQYF
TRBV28 CASSSFGAGGRETQYF
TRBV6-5 CASSYSTAPTRAFF
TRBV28 CASSIGTDGELFF
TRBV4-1 CASSQEWGAFNEKLFF
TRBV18 CASSPRLAGGTDTQYF
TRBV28 CASSLGLAGAFRDEQYF
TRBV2 CASSEAWSNEQFF
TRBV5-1 CASSLVGAGITDTQYF
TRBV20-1 CSANRNTEAFF
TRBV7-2 CASRRSGNTGELFF
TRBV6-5 CASSYTHGAGYTF
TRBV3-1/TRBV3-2 CASSPSIGGLDYGYTF
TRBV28 CASRLRGSYGYTF
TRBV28 CASAGASGRARDTQYF
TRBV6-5 CASSPWGAGGHEQFF
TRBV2 CASSEGRGETQYF
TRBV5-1 CASSLLSGGPYNEQFF
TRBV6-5 CASSIAAPGDTQYF
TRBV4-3 CASSQEDRGFPDTQYF
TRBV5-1 CASSLDAGTVHGYTF
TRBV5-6 CASSTGGVTEAFF
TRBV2 CASSPRLSGNTIYF
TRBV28 CASTLHRASEQYF
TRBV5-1 CASTSDAAEYNEQFF
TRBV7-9 CASSGGLFYEQYF
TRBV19 CASAQGGGSNQPQHF
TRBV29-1 CSVEEGTGRRKLFF
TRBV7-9 CASSLRLSTDTQYF
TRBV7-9 CAIEGAAEAFF
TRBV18 CASSPGTSYEQYF
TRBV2 CASSGESGQPQHF
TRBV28 CASTGSPGYGYTF
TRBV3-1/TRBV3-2 CASSPGTAGNTIYF
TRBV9 CASSTRGLAGVGGNEQFF
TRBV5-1 CASSDFTDTQYF
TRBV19 CASSIGVGQTYEQYF
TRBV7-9 CASSYGQDNQPQHF
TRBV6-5 CASSEWGPSPQHF
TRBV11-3 CASSHGQGAMPGELFF
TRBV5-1 CASSLSETESSYNSPLHF
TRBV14 CASSPLGPGNTIYF
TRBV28 CASSPNWEGRINQPQHF